This T cell receptor (beta chain) originates from a study of cytomegalovirus exposure and HLA in healthy donors. Findings and limits, study-wide: Follow-up analysis seemed to connect common viral pathogens with several of the most significant clusters identified.

Worth noting for this clone: Its target is unknown.

The V end lost 2 bases, the J end lost 1 base, and 12 bases lay between the germline ends. The germline V gene has CDR1 MNHEY and CDR2 SMNVEV (reference sequence). This CDR3 is built from 16 residues. The PCR employed 60 Vbeta primers together with 13 Jbeta primers. Some clones are missing from TCRdb's copy, which holds only in-frame ones; the method was immunoSEQ multiplex PCR. Of hundreds of thousands of clones listed, about 87% are singletons. The clonotype originates from a woman aged 18-29 years in good health and CMV-seronegative. The genes are TRBV27 and TRBJ1-5; D is possibly TRBD1 (6 bases). The material sequenced was PBMCs. The CDR3 reads CASSLMYRASNQPQHF. CDR3 in DNA: TGTGCCAGCAGTTTAATGTACAGGGCGAGCAATCAGCCCCAGCATTTT.